These T cell receptor beta chains were read from a single sample in a study of blood T cell repertoires in COVID-19. Measured with immunoSEQ multiplex PCR; TCRdb has only the in-frame clones, and not every one. The sample shows over 400,000 clones, 70% to 90% of them seen only once. The sequenced material came from PBMCs or T cells enriched from blood (not recorded which). These TCRs come from an older woman who had recovered from COVID-19. The CDR3 runs from the conserved cysteine through the conserved F or W. Fields, in order: J gene, D gene, clone size, V gene, CDR3 DNA, CDR3 protein. A D gene is named only where the DNA matches it firmly. Where a row states a size, it is once, few, many or the class of an expanded clone; other rows omit it.

>TRBJ2-1|NA|NA|TRBV7-9
TGTGCCAGCAGCTTAGGGGGAGTCAGACCTTCCAATGAGCAGTTCTTC
CASSLGGVRPSNEQFF
>TRBJ2-7|TRBD1|NA|TRBV5-1
TGCGCCAGCAGCTTGCTTGGACAGGGGGCGAAAGAGCAGTACTTC
CASSLLGQGAKEQYF
>TRBJ1-4|TRBD1|once|TRBV2
TGTGCCAGCAGTGGAGAGACAGGGGGCGTTGAAAAACTGTTTTTT
CASSGETGGVEKLFF
>TRBJ2-2|TRBD1|NA|TRBV9
TGTGCCAGCAGCGTAGGGACAGGGAACACCGGGGAGCTGTTTTTT
CASSVGTGNTGELFF
>TRBJ2-7|NA|NA|TRBV2
TGTGCCAGCATGGCAGGAATGAGAACCGAGCAGTACTTC
CASMAGMRTEQYF
>TRBJ2-1|TRBD1|once|TRBV7-7
TGTGCTAGCAGCTTAGCCTCGGACAGGGCCTATGAGCAGTTCTTC
CASSLASDRAYEQFF
>TRBJ1-3|NA|NA|TRBV6-5
TGTGCCAGCTCGGGATCTGGAAACACCATATATTTT
CASSGSGNTIYF
>TRBJ2-1|NA|NA|TRBV12-3/TRBV12-4
TGTGCCAGCAGTTTAGAGGTTTTCGGGGAGCAGTTCTTC
CASSLEVFGEQFF
>TRBJ1-3|TRBD1|NA|TRBV5-6
TGTGCCAGCAGCGCGACAGGGGTTTATTCTGGAAACACCATATATTTT
CASSATGVYSGNTIYF
>TRBJ2-1|TRBD2|NA|TRBV7-9
TGTGCCAGCAGCTCTCAGACTAGCGGGGGGGCCCACAATGAGCAGTTCTTC
CASSSQTSGGAHNEQFF
>TRBJ2-3|NA|NA|TRBV5-1
TGCGCCAGCAGCTTCGGGAGAGTTAGCACAGATACGCAGTATTTT
CASSFGRVSTDTQYF
>TRBJ1-4|TRBD1|few|TRBV11-3
TGTGCCAGCAGCTTATCGGGACAGCCTAATGAAAAACTGTTTTTT
CASSLSGQPNEKLFF
>TRBJ2-7|TRBD1|few|TRBV5-1
TGCGCCAGCGGGGACAGGGAGACCGAGCAGTACTTC
CASGDRETEQYF
>TRBJ1-2|NA|NA|TRBV7-9
TGTGCCAGCAGCTTACGGAGAACAAACGAACCGGACTATGGCTACACCTTC
CASSLRRTNEPDYGYTF
>TRBJ2-5|NA|NA|TRBV10-2
TGCGCCAGCAGCCGATCAGGGGACCAAGAGACCCAGTACTTC
CASSRSGDQETQYF